Included here is one T cell receptor beta chain sequence, with context. This sample was taken from a study of control samples from healthy donors and cancer patients. Libraries were prepared by immunoSEQ multiplex PCR; TCRdb keeps only in-frame clonotypes and omits some of them. The table has 150,000 or so clones, roughly 92% seen once; the top ten hold 5.5%. This receptor was obtained from a man between 18 and 29 years old in good health. Sequenced: blood.

CDR3 DNA sequence: TGTGCCACCACCCCCCAACTTAGGACAGGGGTAAATCAGCCCCAGCATTTT. This gives the protein CATTPQLRTGVNQPQHF. The chain joins TRBV15 to TRBJ1-5; 9 positions agree with TRBD1. CDR3 length: 17 amino acids. V shed 7 bases, J shed 4 bases, and the junction held 14 bases outside the gene matches. Germline V gene lookup returns CDR1 LNHNV and CDR2 YYDKDF (reference sequence).